Given below is one T cell receptor (beta chain) in context. No antigen is known for it. Germline loops: CDR1 SGHNT, CDR2 YYREEE (reference sequence). CDR3 length: 15 residues. With 4 bases clipped from V and 8 bases from J, the junction kept 9 bases outside the gene matches. The sample is drawn from a study of cytomegalovirus exposure and HLA in healthy donors. Using immunoSEQ multiplex PCR, the repertoire was profiled, and TCRdb retains in-frame clones only, with some absent. The sample has 120,000 to 150,000 clones; roughly nine tenths are singletons. Findings and limits, study-wide: Cytomegalovirus-associated status was assigned to more than 150 TCR beta chains. Cytomegalovirus status was reportedly diagnosed by the classifier with high sensitivity and specificity. It was confirmed in vitro that a few of the CMV-associated chains were specific for CMV antigens. Rarity held for most TCR sequences, but there were some public TCRs that occurred in many donors.

This sequence originates from a man aged 18 to 30 in good health and CMV-seronegative. Sequenced: PBMCs. The rearrangement uses TRBV5-4 and TRBJ2-1; 10 bases align to TRBD1. CDR3: CASSLPGQGRDEQFF. The DNA for the CDR3 is TGTGCCAGCAGCCTACCGGGACAGGGGAGGGATGAGCAGTTCTTC.